The 20 T cell receptor beta chains below were found in one sample sequenced in a study of blood T cell repertoires in COVID-19. Measured with immunoSEQ multiplex PCR; TCRdb has only the in-frame clones, and not every one. Here the sample spans some 230,000 clones, approximately 85% being singletons. The sequenced material came from peripheral blood. These TCRs come from a man in his forties with acute or convalescent COVID-19.

This chain links TRBV19 with TRBJ1-5, with TRBD1 matching 10 bases. V lost 2 bases and J lost 4; bases outside the gene matches: 17. CDR1 is LNHDA, CDR2 SQIVND, per germline (reference sequence). The length of the CDR3 is 20 residues. The CDR3 here is CASSIRRGDRGLMRNQPQHF. CDR3 sequence (DNA): TGTGCCAGTAGTATAAGGAGGGGGGACAGGGGTCTGATGAGAAATCAGCCCCAGCATTTT.

This clone was picked up a small number of times. The chain links TRBV4-2 to TRBJ2-2; D call uncertain. The ends were cut back, 0 bases at V and 0 bases at J, with 5 bases in the middle. CDR3 size: 15 residues. Germline assignment: CDR1 LGHNA and CDR2 YNFKEQ. The chain's CDR3 is CASSQEHANTGELFF. CDR3 DNA: TGTGCCAGCAGCCAAGAACACGCGAACACCGGGGAGCTGTTTTTT.

This chain uses TRBV9 with TRBJ2-7; weak D call: TRBD1 (6 bases). The germline V gene has CDR1 SGDLS and CDR2 YYNGEE. The CDR3 runs 16 residues. Trimming removed 4 bases at V and 5 bases at J, with 22 bases between. The CDR3, as DNA: TGTGCCAGCAGCCCACGCCCGGCAGGGGTGATTCACGAGCAGTACTTC. It is translated as CASSPRPAGVIHEQYF.

The chain carries TRBV5-1 and TRBJ1-1, with no clear D. CDR1 and CDR2 (germline): SGHRS, YFSETQ. Trimming pared 4 bases from V and 2 bases from J, leaving 15 bases between. This CDR3 contains 15 residues. The CDR3 nucleotides are TGCGCCAGCAGCCAAACCGCCACAGAAAACACTGAAGCTTTCTTT. Protein: CASSQTATENTEAFF.

The chain combines TRBV12-3 or TRBV12-4 with TRBJ1-2; D gene ambiguous. Trimming shortened V by 5 bases and J by 4 bases, and 11 bases separated the two germline ends. This CDR3 comprises 13 residues. The CDR3 DNA is TGTGCCAGCAGTCTCACAGCACTCTATGGCTACACCTTC. Amino acid sequence: CASSLTALYGYTF.

The chain is built from TRBV7-9 and TRBJ2-1, with 13 bases matching TRBD2. CDR1 is SEHNR and CDR2 is FQNEAQ in the germline V gene (reference sequence). The CDR3 has 16 residues. V lost 5 bases to trimming and J lost 7 bases; unmatched junction nucleotides: 8. The CDR3 loop is CASSQRLAGGGNEQFF. The CDR3 DNA reads TGTGCCAGCAGCCAAAGACTAGCGGGGGGTGGGAATGAGCAGTTCTTC. The whole variable domain, filled in from reference TRBV7-9 and TRBJ2-1, reads DTGVSQNPRHKITKRGQNVTFRCDPISEHNRLYWYRQTLGQGPEFLTYFQNEAQLEKSRLLSDRFSAERPKGSFSTLEIQRTEQGDSAMYLCASSQRLAGGGNEQFFGPGTRLTVL.

The V and J genes are TRBV15 and TRBJ1-2; D not resolved. This CDR3 contains 15 residues. In germline, CDR1 is LNHNV, CDR2 YYDKDF (reference sequence). The V end was cut by 0 bases, the J end by 8 bases, with 16 bases between. In DNA form, the CDR3 reads TGTGCCACCAGCAGAGATCAAGGCGCCGTGGGCGGCTACACCTTC. Amino acid sequence: CATSRDQGAVGGYTF.

The V call is TRBV7-3, the J call TRBJ2-3; 14 bases map to TRBD2. Germline assignment: CDR1 SGHTA and CDR2 FQGTGA. V lost 5 bases and J lost 1; bases outside the gene matches: 5. CDR3 length: 17 residues. CDR3 coding DNA: TGTGCCAGCAGCCAAGGACTAGCGGGGGGACGCACAGATACGCAGTATTTT. Its protein is CASSQGLAGGRTDTQYF.

About this clone itself: This sample includes further DNA sequences coding for the same CDR3. The chain couples TRBV5-4 to TRBJ2-3; D remains ambiguous. CDR1 is SGHNT, CDR2 YYREEE, per germline (reference sequence). Between the trimmed V and J ends, which lost 4 bases and 2 bases, there was a span of 8 bases. The CDR3 runs to 13 residues. CDR3: CASSPADTDTQYF. CDR3 bases: TGTGCCAGCAGCCCCGCGGACACAGATACGCAGTATTTT.

The CDR3 is CASSDSDSFYSNQPQHF. The DNA for the CDR3 is TGTGCCAGCAGTGACTCCGACAGTTTCTATAGCAATCAGCCCCAGCATTTT. This chain connects TRBV6-4 to TRBJ1-5, with D possibly TRBD1 on 5 matching bases. Trimming cost V 0 bases and J 0 bases, with 12 bases left between them. The CDR3 runs 17 residues. Germline assignment: CDR1 MRHNA and CDR2 SNTAGT.

This clone was found once. The rearrangement uses TRBV10-3 and TRBJ1-2, with TRBD1 matching 10 bases. The germline CDR1 and CDR2 sequences are ENHRY and SYGVKD. The CDR3 contains 13 residues. J gave up 7 bases and V 9 bases, and 8 bases lay outside the gene matches. The CDR3 nucleotides are TGTGCCATTTCTACGACAGGGGGCACTGGCTACACCTTC. Its translation: CAISTTGGTGYTF.

V and J are TRBV28 and TRBJ1-2; possibly TRBD1 for D (6 bases). The CDR3 runs to 17 residues. The germline V gene encodes CDR1 MDHEN and CDR2 SYDVKM. Trimming pared 6 bases from V and 4 bases from J, leaving 24 bases between. In DNA form, the CDR3 reads TGTGCCAGCAGATCGGACAGCTCAGAGAGCCTCCCCTATGGCTACACCTTC. Translated: CASRSDSSESLPYGYTF.

The chain uses TRBV12-3 or TRBV12-4 and TRBJ1-6, with a weak D call TRBD1 (5 bases). This CDR3 is 13 amino acids long. V shed 3 bases and J shed 8 bases, with 8 bases lying between them. The CDR3 loop is CASSLTADSPLHF. For the CDR3, the DNA is TGTGCCAGCAGTTTGACAGCCGATTCACCCCTCCACTTT.

This chain uses TRBV30 with TRBJ2-1, with 7 nucleotides matching TRBD2. Germline values: CDR1 GTSNPN, CDR2 SVGIG (reference sequence). V trimming: 4 bases; J trimming: 7 bases; junction bases outside the gene matches: 4. The CDR3 totals 12 residues. CDR3 DNA: TGTGCCTGGACCGGGAGGAATAATGAGCAGTTCTTC. Translated: CAWTGRNNEQFF.

For this clone: Sequence at one end of the junction differs from germline and may be a read error. The chain carries TRBV5-8 and TRBJ1-6; TRBD1 matches 11 bases. Germline V gene data show CDR1 as SGHTS and CDR2 as YDEGEE. CDR3 length: 14 residues. The CDR3 protein is CASRLDRGLSPLHF. Here the CDR3 DNA reads TGTGCCAGCAGATTGGACAGGGGGCTGTCACCCCTCCACTTT. Filled out from reference TRBV5-8 and TRBJ1-6, the complete variable domain reads EAGVTQSPTHLIKTRGQQATLRCSPISGHTSVYWYQQALGLGLQFLLWYDEGEERNRGNFPPRFSGRQFPNYSSELNVNALELEDSALYLCASRLDRGLSPLHFGNGTRLTVT.

This clone was seen more than once but under ten times. The rearrangement links TRBV10-3 to TRBJ1-1; D may be TRBD1 (5 bases). There are 12 residues in the CDR3. Germline lookup yields CDR1 ENHRY and CDR2 SYGVKD. The ends were cut back, 8 bases at V and 3 bases at J, with 10 bases in the middle. The CDR3 DNA sequence: TGTGCCATCCGGGACTTTTACACTGAAGCTTTCTTT. It yields the protein CAIRDFYTEAFF.

The gene calls are TRBV2 and TRBJ2-2; a possible D gene is TRBD2 (6 bases). Germline V gene sequence: CDR1 SNHLY, CDR2 FYNNEI. CDR3 size: 14 residues. With 6 bases removed from V and 6 bases from J, the gap between germline ends came to 14 bases. CDR3 DNA: TGTGCCAGCAGGGGACTGGGGGAGGCCGGGGAGCTGTTTTTT. This codes for CASRGLGEAGELFF.

The rearrangement joins TRBV5-5 to TRBJ1-4; 7 nucleotides agree with TRBD1. V shed 4 bases, J shed 8 bases, and the junction held 11 bases outside the gene matches. Per germline, CDR1 SGHKS and CDR2 YYEKEE (reference sequence). The CDR3 length is 15 residues. CDR3 in amino acids: CASSTRTGLGEKLFF. CDR3 coding DNA: TGTGCCAGCAGCACAAGGACAGGCCTGGGAGAAAAACTGTTTTTT.

This clone occurred once. V is TRBV2 and J is TRBJ1-6; 7 bases line up with TRBD1. Germline V lookup: CDR1 SNHLY, CDR2 FYNNEI. The CDR3 runs to 14 residues. The ends lost 6 bases at V and 5 bases at J; junction bases unmatched: 4. The CDR3 bases are TGTGCCAGCAGGACAGGGTTTGATAATTCACCCCTCCACTTT. It codes for CASRTGFDNSPLHF.

The rearrangement uses TRBV9 and TRBJ1-3, with a weak D call TRBD1 (5 bases). This CDR3 contains 14 residues. Germline CDR1 reads SGDLS; CDR2 reads YYNGEE. Trimming shortened V by 1 base and J by 8 bases, and 13 bases separated the two germline ends. The CDR3 region is CASSVSLGGDTIYF. The CDR3 nucleotides read TGTGCCAGCAGCGTAAGCTTGGGGGGAGACACCATATATTTT.